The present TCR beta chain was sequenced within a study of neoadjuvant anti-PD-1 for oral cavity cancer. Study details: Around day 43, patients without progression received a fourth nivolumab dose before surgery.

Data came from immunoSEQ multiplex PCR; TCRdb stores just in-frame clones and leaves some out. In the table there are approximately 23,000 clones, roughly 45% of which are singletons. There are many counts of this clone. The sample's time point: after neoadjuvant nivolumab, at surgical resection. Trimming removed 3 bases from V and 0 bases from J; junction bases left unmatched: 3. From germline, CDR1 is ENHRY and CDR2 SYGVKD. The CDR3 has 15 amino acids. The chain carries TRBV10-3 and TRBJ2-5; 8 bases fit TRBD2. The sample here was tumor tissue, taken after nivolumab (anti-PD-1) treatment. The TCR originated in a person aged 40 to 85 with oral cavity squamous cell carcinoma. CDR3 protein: CAISDGGVNQETQYF. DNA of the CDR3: TGTGCCATCAGTGACGGGGGGGTGAACCAAGAGACCCAGTACTTC.